This T cell receptor (beta chain) was recovered during a study of T cell changes during pregnancy in multiple sclerosis. This clone was detected only once. CDR3 length equals 14 residues. V lost 3 bases and J 4 bases, leaving 9 bases between the germline ends. From germline, CDR1 is SGHAT and CDR2 FQNNGV. Some clones are missing from TCRdb's copy, which holds only in-frame ones; the method was immunoSEQ multiplex PCR. Of roughly 93,000 clones listed, roughly 94% were seen once; the top ten hold approximately 2.2%. This TCR was sampled from a female donor in good health, enrolled as a control in a pregnancy study. The chain joins TRBV11-2 to TRBJ2-2; D remains ambiguous. The sample here was peripheral blood, taken after pregnancy. This CDR3 reads CASSFVSLTGELFF. In nucleotides, the CDR3 is TGTGCCAGCAGCTTTGTATCCCTCACCGGGGAGCTGTTTTTT.